In this sample, the clone carrying this TCR beta chain turned up once. Its target is unknown. Germline V gene sequence: CDR1 SGHVS, CDR2 FNYEAQ. This CDR3 comprises 16 residues. V was cut by 5 bases and J by 1 base, with 14 bases left in between. This sample was taken from a study of T cell responses to AZD1222 COVID-19 vaccine. General study findings and limits: Spike-specific TCR depth and breadth grew after two AZD1222 doses. Vaccine-associated CD4 TCRs ranged over spike, dominating at 160-218 and 743-854.

The assay was immunoSEQ multiplex PCR, and TCRdb's table has in-frame clones only and misses some. The table records 100,000 to 120,000 clones, roughly 92% of them present only once. This TCR came from an adult who received the AZD1222 COVID-19 vaccine. The sequenced sample was peripheral blood, obtained 28 days after the second AZD1222 dose. This sequence joins TRBV7-6 and TRBJ2-2; D ambiguous. CDR3 residues: CASSHVRTENTGELFF. The CDR3, as DNA: TGTGCCAGCAGCCATGTGCGAACTGAGAACACCGGGGAGCTGTTTTTT.